This passage covers 8 T cell receptor beta chains from one sample sequenced in a study of blood T cell repertoires in COVID-19. Assay: immunoSEQ multiplex PCR; the TCRdb copy retains only in-frame clones and omits some. Here the sample spans roughly 150,000 clones, 84% being singletons. Sequencing was carried out using PBMCs or T cells enriched from blood (not recorded which). These receptors all stem from a man aged 45-65 years in a cohort exposed to, infected with or recovered from COVID-19 (not recorded which).

The rearrangement uses TRBV18 and TRBJ1-3; TRBD1 is a possible D gene (6 bases). From germline, CDR1 is KGHSH and CDR2 LQKENI. The CDR3 covers 13 residues. V was pared by 4 bases and J by 9 bases, with 13 bases between. The CDR3 DNA reads as TGTGCCAGCTCACAAGGGGGGGCCGGCACCATATATTTT. Encoded protein: CASSQGGAGTIYF. Supplemented by reference TRBV18 and TRBJ1-3, the full variable domain reads NAGVMQNPRHLVRRRGQEARLRCSPMKGHSHVYWYRQLPEEGLKFMVYLQKENIIDESGMPKERFSAEFPKEGPSILRIQQVVRGDSAAYFCASSQGGAGTIYFGEGSWLTVV.

The chain carries TRBV5-1 and TRBJ2-5, with 7 bases lining up with TRBD1. Per germline, CDR1 SGHRS and CDR2 YFSETQ. The CDR3 has 12 residues. After removal of 6 bases from V and 3 bases from J, the junction contained 2 bases not matched to a gene. Here the CDR3 reads CASNRGEETQYF. The CDR3 DNA is TGCGCCAGCAACAGGGGTGAAGAGACCCAGTACTTC.

This clone was detected a few times. The genes are TRBV5-1 and TRBJ2-1, with a weak D call TRBD2 (5 bases). With 4 bases removed from V and 1 base from J, the gap between germline ends came to 12 bases. The CDR3 is 15 residues long. The germline V gene encodes CDR1 SGHRS and CDR2 YFSETQ. Here the CDR3 reads CASSEGQVSYNEQFF. CDR3 in DNA: TGCGCCAGCAGCGAGGGTCAAGTGTCCTACAATGAGCAGTTCTTC.

This clone appeared once. The V call is TRBV20-1, the J call TRBJ2-1; no firm D call. The length of the CDR3 is 11 residues. CDR1 and CDR2 from the germline V gene are DFQATT and SNEGSKA (reference sequence). Trimming shortened V by 5 bases and J by 3 bases, and 5 bases separated the two germline ends. The CDR3: CSAQDYNEQFF. CDR3 coding DNA: TGCAGTGCTCAGGACTACAATGAGCAGTTCTTC.

The chain combines TRBV18 with TRBJ1-4, with D hard to call. Germline loops: CDR1 KGHSH, CDR2 LQKENI. The CDR3 runs 15 residues. The V end lost 3 bases, the J end lost 6 bases, and 14 bases lay between the germline ends. CDR3 amino acids: CASSPPNDGYEKLFF. The CDR3, as DNA: TGTGCCAGCTCACCTCCAAACGACGGGTATGAAAAACTGTTTTTT.

The chain uses TRBV7-2 and TRBJ2-7; 12 bases are shared with TRBD2. Germline loops: CDR1 SGHTA, CDR2 FQGNSA. There are 14 residues in the CDR3. Germline trimming cut 4 bases from V and 5 bases from J; bases unmatched to any gene: 3. The CDR3 nucleotides are TGTGCCAGCAGCTCGGGACTAGCGGGCCACGAGCAGTACTTC. It specifies CASSSGLAGHEQYF.

This chain links TRBV11-2 with TRBJ1-2, with D possibly TRBD1 on 6 matching bases. The germline CDR1 and CDR2 sequences are SGHAT and FQNNGV. Trimming removed 5 bases from V and 8 bases from J, with 21 bases in between. The CDR3 loop spans 15 amino acids. CDR3 residues: CASSLPPGQPFGYTF. CDR3 nucleotide sequence: TGTGCCAGCAGCCTACCCCCGGGACAACCTTTCGGCTACACCTTC.

V is TRBV18 and J is TRBJ1-2, with TRBD1 identical over 10 bases. V gave up 1 base and J gave up 6 bases; unmatched junction bases: 8. This CDR3 is built from 16 residues. The germline gives CDR1 KGHSH, CDR2 LQKENI. CDR3 loop: CASSPRGTGAENGYTF. DNA for the CDR3: TGTGCCAGCTCACCACGAGGGACAGGGGCCGAGAATGGCTACACCTTC.